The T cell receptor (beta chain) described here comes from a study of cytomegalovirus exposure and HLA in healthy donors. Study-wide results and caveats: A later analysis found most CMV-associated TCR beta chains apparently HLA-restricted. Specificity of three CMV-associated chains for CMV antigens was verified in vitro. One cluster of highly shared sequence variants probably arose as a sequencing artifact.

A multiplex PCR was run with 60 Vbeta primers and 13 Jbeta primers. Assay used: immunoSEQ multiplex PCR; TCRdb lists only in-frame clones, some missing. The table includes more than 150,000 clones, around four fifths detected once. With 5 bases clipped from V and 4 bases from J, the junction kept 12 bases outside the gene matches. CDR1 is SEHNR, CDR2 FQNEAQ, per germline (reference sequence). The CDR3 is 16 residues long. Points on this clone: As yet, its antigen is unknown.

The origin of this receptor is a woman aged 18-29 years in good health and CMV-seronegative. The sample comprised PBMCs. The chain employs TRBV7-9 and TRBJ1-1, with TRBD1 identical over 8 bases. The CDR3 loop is CASSPPTGEVRTEAFF. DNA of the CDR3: TGTGCCAGCAGCCCACCGACAGGGGAGGTGCGCACTGAAGCTTTCTTT. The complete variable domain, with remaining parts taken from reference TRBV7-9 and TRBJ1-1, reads DTGVSQNPRHKITKRGQNVTFRCDPISEHNRLYWYRQTLGQGPEFLTYFQNEAQLEKSRLLSDRFSAERPKGSFSTLEIQRTEQGDSAMYLCASSPPTGEVRTEAFFGQGTRLTVV.